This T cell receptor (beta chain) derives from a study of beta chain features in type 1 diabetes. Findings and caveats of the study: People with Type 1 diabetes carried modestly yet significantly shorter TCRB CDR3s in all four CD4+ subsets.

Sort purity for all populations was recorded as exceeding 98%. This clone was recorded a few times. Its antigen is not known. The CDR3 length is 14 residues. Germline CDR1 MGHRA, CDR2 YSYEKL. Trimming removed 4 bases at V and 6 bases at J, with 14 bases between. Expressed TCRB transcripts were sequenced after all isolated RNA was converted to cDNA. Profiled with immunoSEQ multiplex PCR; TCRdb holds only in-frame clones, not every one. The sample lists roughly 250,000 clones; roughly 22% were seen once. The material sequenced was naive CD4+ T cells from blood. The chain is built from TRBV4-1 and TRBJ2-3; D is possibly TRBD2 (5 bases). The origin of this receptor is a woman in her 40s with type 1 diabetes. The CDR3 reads CASSLRLTGDTQYF. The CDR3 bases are TGCGCCAGCAGCCTCAGGCTGACGGGGGATACGCAGTATTTT.